The next 26 T cell receptor beta chains were all read from a single sample in a study of cytomegalovirus exposure and HLA in healthy donors. PCR employed 60 Vbeta and 13 Jbeta primers. Measured with immunoSEQ multiplex PCR; TCRdb has only the in-frame clones, and not every one. The table records 130,000 or so clones, about 79% of them present only once. The sample consisted of PBMCs. These receptors originate from a woman aged 18-35 years in good health and CMV-seropositive.

The chain carries TRBV7-9 and TRBJ2-5, with TRBD1 matching 7 bases. The CDR3 is 12 amino acids. With V trimmed by 5 bases and J by 9 bases, 6 bases remained unmatched. The germline gives CDR1 SEHNR, CDR2 FQNEAQ (reference sequence). CDR3 bases: TGTGCCAGCAGCGAGGGGGCAACGGCCCAGTACTTC. Its protein product is CASSEGATAQYF. Complete variable domain (other parts from reference TRBV7-9 and TRBJ2-5): DTGVSQNPRHKITKRGQNVTFRCDPISEHNRLYWYRQTLGQGPEFLTYFQNEAQLEKSRLLSDRFSAERPKGSFSTLEIQRTEQGDSAMYLCASSEGATAQYFGPGTRLLVL.

The chain joins TRBV4-1 to TRBJ2-5, with a possible D match to TRBD2 (6 bases). V lost 4 bases and J 5 bases, leaving 11 bases between the germline ends. Per the germline V gene, CDR1 is MGHRA and CDR2 is YSYEKL. The CDR3 extends over 13 amino acids. This CDR3 reads CASSLLRGETQYF. The CDR3 DNA reads TGCGCCAGCAGCCTCCTCCGGGGGGAGACCCAGTACTTC.

This clone has only one observation. This rearrangement joins TRBV7-9 to TRBJ2-7; TRBD1 matches at 12 bases. Trimming took 5 bases from V and 7 from J; bases not matched to a gene: 12. The length of the CDR3 is 16 residues. In germline, CDR1 is SEHNR, CDR2 FQNEAQ (reference sequence). The CDR3 loop is CASSTGRGQGAEEQYF. The CDR3, as DNA: TGTGCCAGCAGCACTGGGAGGGGACAGGGGGCAGAGGAGCAGTACTTC.

The rearrangement uses TRBV2 and TRBJ2-1, with 12 bases aligning to TRBD2. Looked up from germline, CDR1 is SNHLY and CDR2 is FYNNEI. The CDR3 contains 14 residues. V gave up 4 bases and J gave up 8 bases; unmatched junction bases: 3. The DNA for the CDR3 is TGTGCCAGCAGTGGGACTAGCGGGGCCGATGAGCAGTTCTTC. It specifies CASSGTSGADEQFF.

This chain connects TRBV10-3 to TRBJ2-1; TRBD1 matches at 9 bases. The CDR3 has 14 amino acids. V lost 5 bases, J lost 7 bases, and 6 bases stayed unmatched. Per the germline V gene, CDR1 is ENHRY and CDR2 is SYGVKD. Here the CDR3 DNA reads TGTGCCATCAGTCCCCGGGACAGGGAAAATGAGCAGTTCTTC. It encodes CAISPRDRENEQFF.

V is TRBV15 and J is TRBJ2-2, with D tentatively TRBD1 (6 bases). The CDR3 totals 15 residues. Trimming stripped 1 base from V and 2 bases from J, with 8 bases between. The V gene's germline CDR1 is LNHNV and CDR2 YYDKDF (reference sequence). The CDR3 DNA follows: TGTGCCACCAGCAGAGTCAGGGGTAACACCGGGGAGCTGTTTTTT. This sequence encodes CATSRVRGNTGELFF.

This chain connects TRBV11-2 to TRBJ2-5; TRBD1 aligns across 7 bases. V trimming: 1 base; J trimming: 7 bases; junction bases outside the gene matches: 6. CDR3 length equals 14 residues. Germline CDR1 SGHAT, CDR2 FQNNGV. The CDR3 DNA sequence: TGTGCCAGCAGCTTAGCCTGGGACAGAGGGACCCAGTACTTC. This translates into CASSLAWDRGTQYF.

This chain connects TRBV2 to TRBJ2-1; 8 bases fit TRBD2. Losses at the gene ends were 5 bases for V and 0 bases for J; bases not matched to a gene: 9. The germline CDR1 and CDR2 sequences are SNHLY and FYNNEI. The CDR3 covers 17 residues. DNA for the CDR3: TGTGCCAGCAGTCACCCCAGCGGGGGAGCCTCCTACAATGAGCAGTTCTTC. As protein: CASSHPSGGASYNEQFF.

V gene TRBV7-3 combines with J gene TRBJ2-5; 7 bases match TRBD1. Germline values: CDR1 SGHTA, CDR2 FQGTGA. The CDR3 consists of 15 residues. V lost 2 bases to trimming and J lost 5 bases; unmatched junction nucleotides: 8. The CDR3 DNA is TGTGCCAGCAGCTTATCCGGGACAGAGGGGGAGACCCAGTACTTC. It yields the protein CASSLSGTEGETQYF.

The chain is built from TRBV4-1 and TRBJ2-1, with TRBD2 matching over 7 bases. The germline V gene encodes CDR1 MGHRA and CDR2 YSYEKL. Germline trimming cut 8 bases from V and 4 bases from J; bases unmatched to any gene: 8. The CDR3 totals 14 residues. CDR3 region: CASALSGEYNEQFF. CDR3 DNA: TGCGCCAGCGCCCTAAGCGGGGAGTACAATGAGCAGTTCTTC.

The gene calls are TRBV9 and TRBJ2-3, with TRBD2 identical over 8 bases. CDR1 and CDR2 (germline): SGDLS, YYNGEE. CDR3 length: 17 residues. With 6 bases clipped from V and 1 base from J, the junction kept 13 bases outside the gene matches. The CDR3 spells CASTEGWAGGGTDTQYF. Here the CDR3 DNA reads TGTGCCAGCACCGAAGGATGGGCGGGGGGAGGCACAGATACGCAGTATTTT.

The rearrangement uses TRBV7-9 and TRBJ2-4; possible D gene TRBD1, 6 bases. This CDR3 contains 17 residues. The germline V and J ends were trimmed by 5 bases and 0 bases, with 17 bases remaining between them. Germline CDR1 SEHNR, CDR2 FQNEAQ (reference sequence). Here the CDR3 reads CASSPPIQGQAKNIQYF. CDR3 nucleotide sequence: TGTGCCAGCAGCCCGCCTATACAGGGACAAGCCAAAAACATTCAGTACTTC.

The table lists this clone with a few counts. The chain carries TRBV27 and TRBJ1-5; a possible D gene is TRBD1 (6 bases). V was cut by 3 bases and J by 3 bases, with 18 bases left in between. Germline CDR1 MNHEY, CDR2 SMNVEV (reference sequence). CDR3 length: 17 residues. The CDR3 DNA follows: TGTGCCAGCAGTTTCTCTCCCGGCGGGGGCTTCAATCAGCCCCAGCATTTT. This encodes CASSFSPGGGFNQPQHF.

V usage is TRBV7-3 and J usage is TRBJ2-2; perhaps TRBD2 as D (5 bases). The germline V gene encodes CDR1 SGHTA and CDR2 FQGTGA. This CDR3 has 17 residues. Trimming took off 1 base at V and 4 bases at J, with 16 bases between the two ends. The CDR3 reads CASSLRAASWGTGELFF. DNA of the CDR3: TGTGCCAGCAGCTTAAGAGCGGCCTCCTGGGGCACCGGGGAGCTGTTTTTT.

V is TRBV7-6 and J is TRBJ1-6; D not certain. CDR1 SGHVS and CDR2 FNYEAQ come from the germline V gene. Trimming took 1 base from V and 0 from J, leaving 7 bases between them. CDR3 length: 16 amino acids. CDR3 amino acids: CASSLDPSSYNSPLHF. In DNA form, the CDR3 reads TGTGCCAGCAGCTTAGACCCCAGCTCCTATAATTCACCCCTCCACTTT.

This clone came up a few times. The chain has TRBV25-1 and TRBJ2-1; perhaps TRBD2 as D (5 bases). Trimming left V 3 bases short and J 6 bases short, with 9 bases between. The CDR3 contains 13 residues. Germline assignment: CDR1 MGHDK and CDR2 SYGVNS. In DNA form, the CDR3 reads TGTGCCAGCAGTGACACACTAGGCAATGAGCAGTTCTTC. It codes for CASSDTLGNEQFF.

The genes are TRBV4-2 and TRBJ1-4; D ambiguous. Germline assignment: CDR1 LGHNA and CDR2 YNFKEQ. This CDR3 has 15 residues. The V and J ends lost 7 bases and 3 bases respectively, with 15 bases between them. The CDR3 protein is CASIAPIGANEKLFF. The CDR3 region has the DNA TGTGCCAGCATAGCGCCTATTGGAGCTAATGAAAAACTGTTTTTT.

Only a few counts were recorded for this clone. The rearrangement joins TRBV9 to TRBJ1-2; 8 bases are shared with TRBD1. This CDR3 contains 16 residues. V shed 0 bases and J 6 bases; nucleotides not matched to a gene: 10. CDR1 is SGDLS and CDR2 is YYNGEE in the germline V gene. CDR3 nucleotides: TGTGCCAGCAGCGTAGTTCCAGGGGGCCCAATTGATGGCTACACCTTC. Encoded protein: CASSVVPGGPIDGYTF.

The chain recombines TRBV6-1 with TRBJ1-1, with D uncertain. Trimming left V 11 bases short and J 6 bases short, with 10 bases between. Per germline, CDR1 MNHNS and CDR2 SASEGT. The CDR3 consists of 10 residues. This CDR3 reads CAAFGPEAFF. The CDR3 DNA reads TGTGCCGCTTTTGGCCCTGAAGCTTTCTTT.

The chain combines TRBV30 with TRBJ1-2; 8 bases fit TRBD1. Trimming at V came to 1 base and at J to 7 bases, leaving 11 bases not matched to a gene. The germline V gene encodes CDR1 GTSNPN and CDR2 SVGIG (reference sequence). The CDR3 loop spans 15 amino acids. In DNA, the CDR3 is TGTGCCTGGAGTGACGAGCGACAGGGGCTCACTGGCTACACCTTC. Translation gives CAWSDERQGLTGYTF.

The rearrangement joins TRBV11-2 to TRBJ2-3; weak D call: TRBD2 (7 bases). The germline V and J ends were trimmed by 5 bases and 0 bases, with 21 bases remaining between them. This CDR3 is 18 amino acids long. CDR1 and CDR2 (germline): SGHAT, FQNNGV. The CDR3 protein is CASSGRDRGATSTDTQYF. CDR3 coding DNA: TGTGCCAGCAGCGGACGGGATCGGGGGGCCACTAGCACAGATACGCAGTATTTT.

The V call is TRBV21-1, the J call TRBJ1-2; the table's D call of TRBD1 was not tested on the DNA. TRBV21-1 constitutes a pseudogene. The CDR3 has 14 amino acids. The CDR3 spells CASSKGQGKCGYTF. The CDR3 bases are TGTGCCAGCAGCAAAGGACAGGGTAAATGCGGCTACACCTTC.

The V and J genes are TRBV4-1 and TRBJ2-7, with 10 bases fitting TRBD1. The CDR3 covers 15 residues. Germline values: CDR1 MGHRA, CDR2 YSYEKL. J gave up 4 bases and V 2 bases, and 5 bases lay outside the gene matches. CDR3 amino acids: CASSQPRDRGYEQYF. CDR3 coding DNA: TGCGCCAGCAGCCAACCCCGGGACAGGGGTTACGAGCAGTACTTC.

The V call is TRBV9, the J call TRBJ2-7, with 10 bases aligning to TRBD1. This CDR3 is built from 14 residues. The germline V gene has CDR1 SGDLS and CDR2 YYNGEE. The trim removed 4 bases at V and 3 bases at J, leaving 4 bases unmatched. This chain's CDR3 is CASSPGTGDYEQYF. CDR3 nucleotide sequence: TGTGCCAGCAGCCCTGGGACAGGGGACTACGAGCAGTACTTC.

Of note for this clone: The junction shows a germline mismatch at one end, possibly a read error. The genes are TRBV7-9 and TRBJ1-6; possibly TRBD1 for D (5 bases). This CDR3 spans 12 amino acids. Germline V gene sequence: CDR1 SEHNR, CDR2 FQNEAQ (reference sequence). CDR3 sequence (DNA): TGTTCCAGCAGCTTGGGGGGGTCACCCCTCCACTTT. It translates to CSSSLGGSPLHF.

This rearrangement joins TRBV21-1 to TRBJ1-5; the tabulated D call, TRBD1, remains unverified against the DNA. TRBV21-1 is classified as a pseudogene. There are 18 residues in the CDR3. This CDR3 reads CASSKAHQGKCSNQPQHF. As DNA, the CDR3 is TGTGCCAGCAGCAAAGCCCATCAGGGAAAGTGTAGCAATCAGCCCCAGCATTTT.